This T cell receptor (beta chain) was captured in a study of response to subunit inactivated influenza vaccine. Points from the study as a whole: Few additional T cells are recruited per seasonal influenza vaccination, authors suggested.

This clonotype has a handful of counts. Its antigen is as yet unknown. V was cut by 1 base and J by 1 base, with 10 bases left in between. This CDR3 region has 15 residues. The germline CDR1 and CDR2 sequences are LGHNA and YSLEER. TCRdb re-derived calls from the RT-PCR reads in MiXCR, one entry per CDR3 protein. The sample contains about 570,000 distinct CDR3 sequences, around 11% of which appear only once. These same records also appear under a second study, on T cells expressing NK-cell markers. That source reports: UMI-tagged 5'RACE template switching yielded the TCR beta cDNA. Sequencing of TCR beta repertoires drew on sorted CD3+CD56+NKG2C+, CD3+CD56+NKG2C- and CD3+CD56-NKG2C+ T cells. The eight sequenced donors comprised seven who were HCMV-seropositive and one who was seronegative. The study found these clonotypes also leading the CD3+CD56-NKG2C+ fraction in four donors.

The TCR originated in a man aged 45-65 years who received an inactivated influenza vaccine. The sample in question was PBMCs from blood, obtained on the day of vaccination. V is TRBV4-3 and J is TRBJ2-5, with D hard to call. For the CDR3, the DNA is TGCGCCAGCAGCCAAGCCCCAGTACGCCAAGAGACCCAGTACTTC. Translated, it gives CASSQAPVRQETQYF.